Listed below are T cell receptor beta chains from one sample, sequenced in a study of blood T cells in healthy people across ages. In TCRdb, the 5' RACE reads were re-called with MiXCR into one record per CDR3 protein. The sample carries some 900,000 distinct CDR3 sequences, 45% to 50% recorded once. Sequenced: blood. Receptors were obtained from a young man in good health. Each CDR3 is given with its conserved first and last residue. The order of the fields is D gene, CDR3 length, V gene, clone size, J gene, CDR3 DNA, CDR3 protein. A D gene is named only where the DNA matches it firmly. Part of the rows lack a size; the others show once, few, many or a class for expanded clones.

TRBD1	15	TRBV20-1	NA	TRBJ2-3	TGCAGTGCCGAGACAGGGGGCCTCTACACAGATACGCAGTATTTT	CSAETGGLYTDTQYF
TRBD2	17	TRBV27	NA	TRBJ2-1	TGTGCCAGCAGTACTCCCTCTAGCGGGGGTTCCTACAATGAGCAGTTCTTC	CASSTPSSGGSYNEQFF
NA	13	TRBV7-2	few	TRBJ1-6	TGTGCCAGCAGCTTAGCGCGGAAGGGACCCCTCCACTTT	CASSLARKGPLHF
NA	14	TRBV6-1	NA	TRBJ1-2	TGTGCCAGCAGTGGAAACACCGCTAACTATGGCTACACCTTC	CASSGNTANYGYTF
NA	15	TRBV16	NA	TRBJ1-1	TGTGCCAGCAGCCAGGCGCCGCAGATGAACACTGAAGCTTTCTTT	CASSQAPQMNTEAFF
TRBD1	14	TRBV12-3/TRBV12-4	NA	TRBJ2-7	TGTGCCAACAGTTTCGGGACAGGGTTCTACGAGCAGTACTTC	CANSFGTGFYEQYF
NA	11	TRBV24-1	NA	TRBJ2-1	TGTGCCACCAGTGATATCGATGAGCAGTTCTTC	CATSDIDEQFF
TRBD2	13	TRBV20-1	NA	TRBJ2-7	TGCAGTGCTAGAAGCCTAGCGGGGAATGAGCAGTACTTC	CSARSLAGNEQYF
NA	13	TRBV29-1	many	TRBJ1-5	TGCAGCGCCGGAGTCGGGGGGAGTCAGCCCCAGCATTTT	CSAGVGGSQPQHF
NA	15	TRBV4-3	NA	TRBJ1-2	TGCGCCAGCAGCCAGGACGGAGGAGTCGGCTATGGCTACACCTTC	CASSQDGGVGYGYTF
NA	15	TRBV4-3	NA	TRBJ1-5	TGCGCCAGCAGCCAAGATTCAGCGATTGGTCAGCCCCAGCATTTT	CASSQDSAIGQPQHF
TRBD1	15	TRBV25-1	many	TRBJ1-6	TGTGCCAGCAGCAGGGGGAGTGGATTCGGTTCACCCCTCCACTTT	CASSRGSGFGSPLHF
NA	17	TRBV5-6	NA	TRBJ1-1	TGTGCCAGCAGCCTCATAAAGGGAGGCAGGGAAGTCTCTGAAGCTTTCTTT	CASSLIKGGREVSEAFF
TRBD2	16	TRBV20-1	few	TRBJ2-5	TGCAGTGCTAGAGATGGTAGCGGGGGTGCCCAAGAGACCCAGTACTTC	CSARDGSGGAQETQYF
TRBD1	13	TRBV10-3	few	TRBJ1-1	TGTGCCATCACGGGACAGGGAGACACTGAAGCTTTCTTT	CAITGQGDTEAFF
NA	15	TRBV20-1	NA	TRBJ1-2	TGCAGTGCTCAATCTCCCGGGACCGACCTCTATGGCTACACCTTC	CSAQSPGTDLYGYTF
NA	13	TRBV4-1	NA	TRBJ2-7	TGCGCCAGCCAGCGGGCGGACTCCTACGAGCAGTACTTC	CASQRADSYEQYF
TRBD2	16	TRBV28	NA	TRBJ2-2	TGTGCCACCACACCCCGGGGGGGAAAGAACACCGGGGAGCTGTTTTTT	CATTPRGGKNTGELFF
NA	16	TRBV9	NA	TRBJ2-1	TGTGCCAGCAGCGTAGCTTCAGGGCTGACCTACAATGAGCAGTTCTTC	CASSVASGLTYNEQFF
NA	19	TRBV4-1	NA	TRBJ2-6	TGCGCCAGCAGCCAAGGGGTGTGGGGGGTCCGTTCTGGGGCCAACGTCCTGACTTTC	CASSQGVWGVRSGANVLTF
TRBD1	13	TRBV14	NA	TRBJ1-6	TGTGCCAGCAGCCGGCAGGGGGTTTCACCCCTCCACTTT	CASSRQGVSPLHF
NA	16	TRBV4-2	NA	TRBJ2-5	TGTACCAGCAGCCAAGACCCTAGCCGGGGTACAGAGACCCAGTACTTC	CTSSQDPSRGTETQYF
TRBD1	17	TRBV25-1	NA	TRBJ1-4	TGTGCCAGCAGTGAAGGGGGACAGCTACCGTTCATTGAAAAACTGTTTTTT	CASSEGGQLPFIEKLFF
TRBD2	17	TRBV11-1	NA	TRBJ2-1	TGTGCCAGCAGCTTAGTAGTCGGCGGCGGGGGTTGCAATGAGCAGTTCTTC	CASSLVVGGGGCNEQFF
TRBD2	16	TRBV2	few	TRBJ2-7	TGTGCCAGCAGTGAACGGGTAGAGCGGGGGTCCTACGAGCAGTACTTC	CASSERVERGSYEQYF
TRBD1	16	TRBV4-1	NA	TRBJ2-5	TGCGCCAGCAGCCAAGGGGACAGGTCATTTTGGGAGACCCAGTACTTC	CASSQGDRSFWETQYF
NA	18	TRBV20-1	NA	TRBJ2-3	TGCAGTGCTAGAGATCGGCTAGCGAGGACTACTAGCACAGATACGCAGTATTTT	CSARDRLARTTSTDTQYF
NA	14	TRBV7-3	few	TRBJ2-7	TGTGCCAGCAGCTTAACGGAAGGGGTTGGCGAGCAGTACTTC	CASSLTEGVGEQYF
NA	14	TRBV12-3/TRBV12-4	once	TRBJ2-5	TGTGCCAGCAGTTTAGCGCTAGGGGGGAATGAGCAGTACTTC	CASSLALGGNEQYF
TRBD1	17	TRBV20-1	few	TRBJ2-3	TGCAGTGCTAGAGACAGGGGGCATATAATCTATCCAAATACGCAGTATTTT	CSARDRGHIIYPNTQYF
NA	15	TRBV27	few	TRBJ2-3	TGTGCCAGCAGTACCGCCGTGCCACTCACAGATACGCAGTATTTT	CASSTAVPLTDTQYF
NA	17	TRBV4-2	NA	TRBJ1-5	TGTGCCAGCAGCCAAGATTTGCCAGGAGAGAGCAATCAGCCCCAGCATTTT	CASSQDLPGESNQPQHF
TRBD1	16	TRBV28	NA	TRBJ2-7	TGTGCCAGCAGTTTACACTTCGGGACAGTCCCCAACGAGCAGTACTTC	CASSLHFGTVPNEQYF
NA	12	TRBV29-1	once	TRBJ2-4	TGCAGCGTTGACGCAGGACCCAACCTTCAGTACTTC	CSVDAGPNLQYF
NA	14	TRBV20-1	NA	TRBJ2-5	TGCAGTGCTAGAGATGGCGGGGACCAAGAGACCCAGTACTTC	CSARDGGDQETQYF
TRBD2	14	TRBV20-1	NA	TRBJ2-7	TGCAGTGCTAGAGATAGCGGGGGGGCCGACGAGCAGTACTTC	CSARDSGGADEQYF
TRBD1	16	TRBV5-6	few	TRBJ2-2	TGTGCCAGCAGCCTTGTGCGGACAGGGGACACCGGGGAGCTGTTTTTT	CASSLVRTGDTGELFF
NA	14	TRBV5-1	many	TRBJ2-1	TGCGCCAGCAGCGCAGGGGACGACTACAATGAGCAGTTCTTC	CASSAGDDYNEQFF
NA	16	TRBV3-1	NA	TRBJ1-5	TGTGCCAGCAGCCAAGATCGGGGGTTTGGCAATCAGCCCCAGCATTTT	CASSQDRGFGNQPQHF
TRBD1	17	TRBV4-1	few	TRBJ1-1	TGCGCCAGCAGCACACCGGGACAGGGGCTCTTGAACACTGAAGCTTTCTTT	CASSTPGQGLLNTEAFF
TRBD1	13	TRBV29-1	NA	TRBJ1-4	TGCAGCGTGACAGGGGTGGCTAATGAAAAACTGTTTTTT	CSVTGVANEKLFF
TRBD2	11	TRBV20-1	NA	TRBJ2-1	TGCAGTGCTAGACGACCGGGACTAGGGTTCTTC	CSARRPGLGFF
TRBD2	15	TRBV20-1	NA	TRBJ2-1	TGCAGCGCCGCTAGCGGGGTGTATGTGGGAAATGAGCAGTTCTTC	CSAASGVYVGNEQFF
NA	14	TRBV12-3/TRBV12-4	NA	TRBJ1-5	TGTGCCAGCAGTACCGGGGCAGGGAATCAGCCCCAGCATTTT	CASSTGAGNQPQHF
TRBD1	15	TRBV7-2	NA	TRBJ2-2	TGTGCCAGCAGTACCGGGACAGGGGGCCCCGGGGAGCTGTTTTTT	CASSTGTGGPGELFF